This TCR beta chain was sequenced during a study of blood T cell repertoires in COVID-19. V lost 8 bases, J lost 6 bases, and 7 bases stayed unmatched. The germline CDR1 and CDR2 sequences are LNHDA and SQIVND (reference sequence). This CDR3 is 12 amino acids long. TCRdb keeps only in-frame clones here, not all; method: immunoSEQ multiplex PCR. The sample shows 55,000 to 70,000 clones, around 90% of them seen only once. This chain uses TRBV19 with TRBJ2-7; 7 positions match TRBD1. Sequenced: peripheral blood. The TCR comes from an elderly woman with COVID-19, enrolled during active disease. CDR3 DNA sequence: TGTGCCAGTGGAGACAGGGCCGGCGAGCAGTACTTC. It is translated as CASGDRAGEQYF.